The 12 T cell receptor beta chains reported below all come from one sample, sequenced in a study of cytomegalovirus exposure and HLA in healthy donors. Produced via immunoSEQ multiplex PCR; TCRdb's table is partial and in-frame only. In the table there are 250,000 to 400,000 clones, over 75% of which are singletons. Sequencing input: PBMCs. All receptors derive from a man aged 25-45 years in good health and CMV-seronegative.

CDR3 in DNA: TGCAGCGTTGAGCCCGGAAGCGGGTACTCTGGCTACACCTTC. This encodes CSVEPGSGYSGYTF. V and J are TRBV29-1 and TRBJ1-2; D not resolved. The CDR3 length is 14 residues. With 3 bases removed from V and 7 bases from J, the gap between germline ends came to 18 bases. Germline assignment: CDR1 SQVTM and CDR2 ANQGSEA.

The rearrangement uses TRBV19 and TRBJ1-5; 8 positions match TRBD1. CDR1 and CDR2 (germline): LNHDA, SQIVND (reference sequence). V lost 3 bases and J lost 6; bases outside the gene matches: 4. The CDR3 length is 14 residues. For the CDR3, the DNA is TGTGCCAGTAGTATGGGGCAGGGGGCTCAGCCCCAGCATTTT. The encoded protein is CASSMGQGAQPQHF.

This chain uses TRBV6-6 with TRBJ1-2, with D possibly matching TRBD1 (6 bases). The germline gives CDR1 MNHNY, CDR2 SVGAGI (reference sequence). The CDR3 extends over 13 amino acids. Trimming pared 8 bases from V and 2 bases from J, leaving 12 bases between. CDR3 coding DNA: TGTGCCAGCGACCCCAGGGGCAACTATGGCTACACCTTC. Amino acid sequence: CASDPRGNYGYTF.

This clone was detected only once. The V and J genes are TRBV18 and TRBJ1-2; TRBD1 is a possible D gene (5 bases). V was pared by 1 base and J by 1 base, with 13 bases between. This CDR3 spans 16 amino acids. CDR1 KGHSH and CDR2 LQKENI come from the germline V gene. The CDR3 here is CASSPLSRADNYGYTF. CDR3 DNA sequence: TGTGCCAGCTCACCACTATCCAGGGCCGATAACTATGGCTACACCTTC.

The gene calls are TRBV19 and TRBJ2-7; no clear D. CDR1 LNHDA and CDR2 SQIVND come from the germline V gene (reference sequence). CDR3 length: 14 amino acids. V was pared by 1 base and J by 2 bases, with 9 bases between. CDR3 sequence (DNA): TGTGCCAGTAGTATAGTAGGCAGGACCTACGAGCAGTACTTC. The encoded protein is CASSIVGRTYEQYF.

The chain recombines TRBV27 with TRBJ1-2, with D uncertain. The CDR3 consists of 13 residues. V lost 3 bases and J 2 bases, leaving 7 bases between the germline ends. The germline V gene has CDR1 MNHEY and CDR2 SMNVEV (reference sequence). The CDR3 DNA is TGTGCCAGCAGTTTCGAGGGAAACTATGGCTACACCTTC. Translation: CASSFEGNYGYTF.

This clone was seen a single time. The J gene is TRBJ1-4, the V gene TRBV6-1; D not certain. CDR3 size: 14 residues. Trimming took off 8 bases at V and 4 bases at J, with 14 bases between the two ends. Germline CDR1 is MNHNS and CDR2 is SASEGT. CDR3 amino acids: CASGWAQINEKLFF. The CDR3 coding sequence is TGTGCCAGCGGGTGGGCACAGATTAATGAAAAACTGTTTTTT.

A few counts support this clone. The rearrangement uses TRBV18 and TRBJ1-2, with D unresolved. V was clipped by 5 bases and J by 3 bases, with 7 bases between them. Germline CDR1 is KGHSH and CDR2 is LQKENI. This CDR3 is built from 12 residues. The DNA of the CDR3 is TGTGCCAGCTCAGCACTAGACTATGGCTACACCTTC. Amino acid sequence: CASSALDYGYTF.

The V gene is TRBV10-3, the J gene TRBJ1-5, with 9 bases that match TRBD1. With 0 bases clipped from V and 5 bases from J, the junction kept 5 bases outside the gene matches. Germline values: CDR1 ENHRY, CDR2 SYGVKD. The CDR3 runs to 16 residues. The CDR3 sequence: CAISESGTGLHQPQHF. CDR3 nucleotides: TGTGCCATCAGTGAGTCCGGGACAGGGCTTCATCAGCCCCAGCATTTT.

The chain recombines TRBV4-1 with TRBJ1-3, with 7 bases identical to TRBD1. This CDR3 contains 16 residues. V lost 5 bases and J lost 0; bases outside the gene matches: 7. The germline CDR1 and CDR2 sequences are MGHRA and YSYEKL. CDR3 in DNA: TGCGCCAGCAGCAGACGGGACAGTAACTCTGGAAACACCATATATTTT. It translates to CASSRRDSNSGNTIYF.

The chain combines TRBV18 with TRBJ2-3; TRBD2 matches at 8 bases. The germline gives CDR1 KGHSH, CDR2 LQKENI. This CDR3 is built from 16 residues. The trim removed 2 bases at V and 2 bases at J, leaving 6 bases unmatched. The CDR3 loop is CASSPSGGTFTDTQYF. The CDR3 nucleotides are TGTGCCAGCTCACCATCGGGGGGGACTTTCACAGATACGCAGTATTTT.

Only a few counts were recorded for this clone. V usage is TRBV9 and J usage is TRBJ1-1; D ambiguous. Germline CDR1 and CDR2: SGDLS and YYNGEE. V was clipped by 4 bases and J by 0 bases, with 19 bases between them. This CDR3 has 17 amino acids. CDR3 sequence reads: CASSPHLYLSVNTEAFF. Here the CDR3 DNA reads TGTGCCAGCAGCCCCCATCTATACCTGTCGGTGAACACTGAAGCTTTCTTT.